These T cell receptor beta chains were read from a single sample in a study of cytomegalovirus exposure and HLA in healthy donors. Sequencing used immunoSEQ multiplex PCR; TCRdb keeps in-frame clones, though not all of them. The table lists over 150,000 clones, around nine tenths of them singletons, with more than 3.5% in the top ten. Sequenced input: PBMCs. The receptors stem from a young man in good health and CMV-seropositive. Both conserved end residues are part of each CDR3. A D gene is named only where the DNA matches it firmly.

TRBV6-1	TRBJ2-7	TRBD2	TGTGCCAGCAGTGACGTAGCGGGAGGCTACGAGCAGTACTTC	CASSDVAGGYEQYF
TRBV5-1	TRBJ2-3	.	TGCGCCAGCAGCCCCATTGGAGGAGGAACAGATACGCAGTATTTT	CASSPIGGGTDTQYF
TRBV29-1	TRBJ2-5	TRBD1	TGCAGCGCTGGGACAGCCCAAGAGACCCAGTACTTC	CSAGTAQETQYF
TRBV27	TRBJ2-1	.	TGTGCCAGCAGCATGACAGCATACAATGAGCAGTTCTTC	CASSMTAYNEQFF
TRBV10-3	TRBJ1-2	TRBD1	TGTGCCATCAGTGCCATGACAGGGGGTTACTATGGCTACACCTTC	CAISAMTGGYYGYTF
TRBV4-1	TRBJ2-3	.	TGCGCCAGCAGCCAAGTACTAGTCACAGATACGCAGTATTTT	CASSQVLVTDTQYF
TRBV5-1	TRBJ2-7	.	TGCGCCAGCAGCTTCCAACGGAGCTCCTACGAGCAGTACTTC	CASSFQRSSYEQYF
TRBV11-3	TRBJ2-2	TRBD2	TGTGCCAGCAGACGCGGGAGACAAACCGGGGAGCTGTTTTTT	CASRRGRQTGELFF
TRBV6-6	TRBJ2-7	TRBD2	TGTGCCAGCAGTCCTAGCGGGACAACGTACGAGCAGTACTTC	CASSPSGTTYEQYF
TRBV18	TRBJ1-1	.	TGTGCCAGCTCCCCTGGGCTGAACACTGAAGCTTTCTTT	CASSPGLNTEAFF
TRBV7-9	TRBJ2-1	.	TGTGCCAGCAGCTCAGGGGCACCCTTGTCGCAGTTCTTC	CASSSGAPLSQFF
TRBV28	TRBJ1-1	.	TGTGCCAGCAGCCTGGGACACCTTGGAGGCACTGAAGCTTTCTTT	CASSLGHLGGTEAFF